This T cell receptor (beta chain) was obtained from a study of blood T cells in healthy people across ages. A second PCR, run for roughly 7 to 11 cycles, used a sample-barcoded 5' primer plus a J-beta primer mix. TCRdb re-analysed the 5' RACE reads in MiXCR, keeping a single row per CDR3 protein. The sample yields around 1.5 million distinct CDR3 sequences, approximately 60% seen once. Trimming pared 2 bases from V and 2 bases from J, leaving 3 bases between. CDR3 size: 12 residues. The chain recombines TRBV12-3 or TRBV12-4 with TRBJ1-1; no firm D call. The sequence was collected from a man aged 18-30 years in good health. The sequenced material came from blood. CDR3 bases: TGTGCCAGCAGTTTATTTAACACTGAAGCTTTCTTT. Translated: CASSLFNTEAFF.